This entry lists 16 T cell receptor beta chains sequenced from one sample in a study of identifying expanded T cells in peripheral blood. Profiling relied on immunoSEQ multiplex PCR, and the TCRdb table lists in-frame clones only, not all of them. Among 80,000 to 90,000 clones listed, about 89% were seen once. The sample consisted of blood. These receptors originate from a person aged 18 to 69 in good health.

The chain carries TRBV2 and TRBJ2-2, with D perhaps TRBD1 (6 bases). The CDR3 runs 15 residues. Germline V gene lookup returns CDR1 SNHLY and CDR2 FYNNEI. V dropped 6 bases and J dropped 0 bases, with 11 bases sitting between them. In DNA, the CDR3 is TGTGCCAGCAGGGGCCCAGGGGCGAACACCGGGGAGCTGTTTTTT. Its protein is CASRGPGANTGELFF.

This chain links TRBV7-2 with TRBJ2-5, with 11 positions matching TRBD1. The germline V gene encodes CDR1 SGHTA and CDR2 FQGNSA. V trimming: 5 bases; J trimming: 2 bases; junction bases outside the gene matches: 4. The CDR3 has 15 residues. CDR3: CASSARDRGQETQYF. DNA for the CDR3: TGTGCCAGCAGCGCGCGGGACAGGGGGCAAGAGACCCAGTACTTC. The complete variable domain, with remaining parts taken from reference TRBV7-2 and TRBJ2-5, reads GAGVSQSPSNKVTEKGKDVELRCDPISGHTALYWYRQSLGQGLEFLIYFQGNSAPDKSGLPSDRFSAERTGGSVSTLTIQRTQQEDSAVYLCASSARDRGQETQYFGPGTRLLVL.

A few counts support this clone. The CDR3 nucleotides read TGTGCCAGCAGCAAAGTTTGGGACAGGGATCTGGATGCGACTGGCTACACCTTC. This translates into CASSKVWDRDLDATGYTF. This rearrangement joins TRBV21-1 to TRBJ1-2; the table's D call of TRBD1 was not tested on the DNA. TRBV21-1 is a pseudogene. CDR3 length: 18 residues.

The table lists this clone with a few counts. The chain has TRBV19 and TRBJ1-3; D gene ambiguous. Germline-derived CDR1 and CDR2 are LNHDA and SQIVND (reference sequence). The ends were cut back, 6 bases at V and 0 bases at J, with 9 bases in the middle. This CDR3 is 14 amino acids long. The CDR3 spells CASRPSPSGNTIYF. The DNA for the CDR3 is TGTGCCAGTAGACCGTCGCCCTCTGGAAACACCATATATTTT.

This clone was detected only once. The chain joins TRBV6-1 to TRBJ2-7, with D possibly matching TRBD1 (6 bases). The length of the CDR3 is 14 residues. The ends were cut back, 1 base at V and 6 bases at J, with 13 bases in the middle. The germline CDR1 and CDR2 sequences are MNHNS and SASEGT. CDR3 in amino acids: CASSEEAGEREQYF. CDR3 nucleotides: TGTGCCAGCAGTGAAGAGGCAGGGGAACGCGAGCAGTACTTC.

V is TRBV27 and J is TRBJ1-2; TRBD1 is a possible D gene (6 bases). V lost 6 bases, J lost 3 bases, and 11 bases lay in between. CDR3 length: 13 residues. Germline V gene sequence: CDR1 MNHEY, CDR2 SMNVEV (reference sequence). DNA for the CDR3: TGTGCCAGCAGATCGACAGGTGACTATGGCTACACCTTC. Protein product: CASRSTGDYGYTF.

This clone was counted a single time. J is TRBJ2-5 and V is TRBV5-6; perhaps TRBD2 as D (6 bases). There are 16 residues in the CDR3. Germline lookup yields CDR1 SGHDT and CDR2 YYEEEE. V dropped 4 bases and J dropped 5 bases, with 21 bases sitting between them. This chain's CDR3 is CASSPAPGTSSETQYF. CDR3 in DNA: TGTGCCAGCAGCCCCGCCCCCGGGACTTCCAGTGAGACCCAGTACTTC.

The chain combines TRBV5-1 with TRBJ2-5, with D perhaps assigned TRBD1 or TRBD2 (6 bases each). Germline CDR1 and CDR2: SGHRS and YFSETQ. The CDR3 spans 16 residues. V shed 0 bases and J shed 1 base, with 13 bases lying between them. Here the CDR3 DNA reads TGCGCCAGCAGCTTGGGTACGGGGGCAGCCCAAGAGACCCAGTACTTC. Its translation is CASSLGTGAAQETQYF. The variable domain in full, completed from reference TRBV5-1 and TRBJ2-5, reads KAGVTQTPRYLIKTRGQQVTLSCSPISGHRSVSWYQQTPGQGLQFLFEYFSETQRNKGNFPGRFSGRQFSNSRSEMNVSTLELGDSALYLCASSLGTGAAQETQYFGPGTRLLVL.

This rearrangement joins TRBV7-2 to TRBJ2-7; 11 nucleotides align to TRBD1. V dropped 6 bases and J dropped 3; count of bases not matched to a gene: 7. There are 15 residues in the CDR3. Germline lookup yields CDR1 SGHTA and CDR2 FQGNSA. The CDR3 DNA reads as TGTGCCAGCAGTTACCAAGGGACAGGGGGCTACGAGCAGTACTTC. The encoded protein is CASSYQGTGGYEQYF.

This clone was seen a single time. The chain recombines TRBV5-4 with TRBJ2-7; TRBD1 might be the D (5 bases). The CDR3 sequence is 14 residues long. CDR1 SGHNT and CDR2 YYREEE come from the germline V gene (reference sequence). V lost 7 bases and J 4 bases, leaving 18 bases between the germline ends. CDR3 residues: CASSDGWGSYEQYF. In DNA form, the CDR3 reads TGTGCCAGCTCCGATGGGTGGGGCTCGTACGAGCAGTACTTC.

The chain links TRBV30 to TRBJ2-1, with TRBD2 as a possible D gene (5 bases). Per germline, CDR1 GTSNPN and CDR2 SVGIG (reference sequence). This CDR3 region has 14 residues. The germline V and J ends were trimmed by 3 bases and 7 bases, with 16 bases remaining between them. The CDR3 here is CAWSPGVPGNEQFF. The CDR3, as DNA: TGTGCCTGGAGCCCAGGAGTCCCGGGGAATGAGCAGTTCTTC.

The gene calls are TRBV5-4 and TRBJ2-5, with D possibly matching TRBD2 (5 bases). Trimming removed 0 bases from V and 1 base from J, with 7 bases in between. The CDR3 sequence is 14 residues long. Germline V gene lookup returns CDR1 SGHNT and CDR2 YYREEE (reference sequence). CDR3 sequence reads: CASSLVSGQETQYF. CDR3 DNA sequence: TGTGCCAGCAGCTTGGTCAGCGGCCAAGAGACCCAGTACTTC.

The V call is TRBV6-5, the J call TRBJ1-2, with D tentatively TRBD1 (6 bases). The CDR3 is 15 residues long. CDR1 is MNHEY, CDR2 SVGAGI, per germline. V lost 4 bases and J lost 2, with 14 bases in between. Written as DNA, the CDR3 is TGTGCCAGCAGTTCAACCGGACAGTTGAACTATGGCTACACCTTC. It specifies CASSSTGQLNYGYTF.

The chain is built from TRBV28 and TRBJ2-3, with D maybe TRBD2 (5 bases). Trimming stripped 3 bases from V and 6 bases from J, with 16 bases between. The CDR3 has 15 amino acids. Looked up from germline, CDR1 is MDHEN and CDR2 is SYDVKM. The CDR3 DNA sequence: TGTGCCAGCAGTTTGAATGGCCAAACGGGGGATACGCAGTATTTT. This sequence encodes CASSLNGQTGDTQYF.

V and J are TRBV29-1 and TRBJ1-1; D remains ambiguous. Deletions cut 0 bases from V and 5 bases from J, with 10 bases between. The germline gives CDR1 SQVTM, CDR2 ANQGSEA. The CDR3 is 13 amino acids. DNA of the CDR3: TGCAGCGTTGAAGAAGGTCTGGGGACTGAAGCTTTCTTT. It translates to CSVEEGLGTEAFF.

This clone appeared a single time. The chain recombines TRBV7-2 with TRBJ1-1; D remains ambiguous. This CDR3 region has 15 residues. Looked up from germline, CDR1 is SGHTA and CDR2 is FQGNSA. V was clipped by 5 bases and J by 1 base, with 14 bases between them. The DNA of the CDR3 is TGTGCCAGCAGCCCCCAGGCCTGGGGGAACACTGAAGCTTTCTTT. It encodes CASSPQAWGNTEAFF.